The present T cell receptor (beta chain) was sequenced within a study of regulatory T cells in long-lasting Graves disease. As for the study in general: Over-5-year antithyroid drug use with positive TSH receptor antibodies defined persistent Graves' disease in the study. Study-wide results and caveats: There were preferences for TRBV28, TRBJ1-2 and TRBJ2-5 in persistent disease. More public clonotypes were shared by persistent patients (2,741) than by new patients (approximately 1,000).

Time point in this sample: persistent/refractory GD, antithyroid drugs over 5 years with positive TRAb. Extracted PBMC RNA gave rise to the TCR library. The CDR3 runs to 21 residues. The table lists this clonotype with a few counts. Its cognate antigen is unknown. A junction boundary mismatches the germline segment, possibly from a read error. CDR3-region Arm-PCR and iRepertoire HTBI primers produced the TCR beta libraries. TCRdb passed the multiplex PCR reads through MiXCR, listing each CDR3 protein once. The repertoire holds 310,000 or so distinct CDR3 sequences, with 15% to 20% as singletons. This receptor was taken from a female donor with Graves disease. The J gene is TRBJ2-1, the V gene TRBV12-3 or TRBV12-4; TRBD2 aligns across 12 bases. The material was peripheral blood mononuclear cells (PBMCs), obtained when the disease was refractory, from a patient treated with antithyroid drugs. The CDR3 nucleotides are TGTGCTAGCAGTTTGCCGCGCCGCGGGCTAGCGGGGGGGAGGCCTTACAATGAGCAGTTCTTC. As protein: CASSLPRRGLAGGRPYNEQFF.